The source of this T cell receptor (beta chain) is a study of PD-1 blockade in classical Hodgkin lymphoma. Time point indicated: cycle 4 day 1 (C4D1), after less than seven weeks of nivolumab. Each patient experienced a relapse that followed autologous stem cell transplantation, and brentuximab vedotin exposure varied. The study isolated CD8+ T cells from thawed PBMCs by magnetic negative selection. Libraries were prepared by immunoSEQ multiplex PCR; TCRdb keeps only in-frame clonotypes and omits some of them. The sample records roughly 12,000 clones, roughly 85% being singletons. Germline CDR1 and CDR2: LNHDA and SQIVND (reference sequence). The CDR3 length is 14 residues. Trimming stripped 11 bases from V and 1 base from J, with 14 bases between.

This rearrangement joins TRBV19 to TRBJ2-2, with D possibly matching TRBD1 (6 bases). The specimen was CD8+ T cells from blood, collected before the fourth cycle of nivolumab. The TCR originated in a human donor with classical Hodgkin lymphoma. The donor label of this sample is uncertain. CDR3 nucleotides: TGTGCCGTCGATCCGGGACAGAACACCGGGGAGCTGTTTTTT. It translates to CAVDPGQNTGELFF.